The 20 T cell receptor beta chains presented below share a single source sample, sequenced in a study of shared clonotypes between healthy human individuals. Clones were sequenced by immunoSEQ multiplex PCR, and TCRdb holds only the in-frame ones, with some missing. The profile covers 2 million to 2.5 million clones, with almost 96% appearing a single time and 0.1% to 0.15% taken by the ten largest. Source material: naive CD4+ T cells sorted from blood. The subset is: CD45RA+ positively selected. These receptors were obtained from a man between 18 and 29 years old in good health.

This clone was seen just once. V gene TRBV6-6 combines with J gene TRBJ2-7, with 12 bases lining up with TRBD1. V trimming: 5 bases; J trimming: 4 bases; junction bases outside the gene matches: 6. The germline V gene encodes CDR1 MNHNY and CDR2 SVGAGI (reference sequence). The CDR3 extends over 15 amino acids. In DNA, the CDR3 is TGTGCCAGCAGTCCCGGGACAGGGGGCAGGTACGAGCAGTACTTC. The encoded protein is CASSPGTGGRYEQYF.

The chain couples TRBV11-2 to TRBJ2-7; TRBD1 agrees at 9 bases. J lost 2 bases, V lost 3 bases, and 5 bases had no gene match. In germline, CDR1 is SGHAT, CDR2 FQNNGV. This CDR3 is 15 amino acids long. DNA of the CDR3: TGTGCCAGCAGCTTCGCCGGGACAGGGACCTACGAGCAGTACTTC. Translating gives CASSFAGTGTYEQYF.

The genes are TRBV4-1 and TRBJ1-2, with 9 bases fitting TRBD1. CDR1 is MGHRA and CDR2 is YSYEKL in the germline V gene. This CDR3 has 16 residues. The V segment lost 0 bases and the J segment 3 bases; nucleotides outside the gene matches: 5. The CDR3 loop is CASSQDLGTGYYGYTF. In DNA form, the CDR3 reads TGCGCCAGCAGCCAAGATTTGGGGACAGGGTACTATGGCTACACCTTC.

For the CDR3, the DNA is TGTGCCAGCAGCTTAGAACCCTCTGGCGGGAGAGCCGGAGAGACCCAGTACTTC. As protein: CASSLEPSGGRAGETQYF. This chain joins TRBV7-9 and TRBJ2-5; 7 bases map to TRBD2. The CDR3 has 18 amino acids. The germline V gene has CDR1 SEHNR and CDR2 FQNEAQ (reference sequence). The V gene end was trimmed by 1 base and the J gene end by 4 bases; junction bases not matched to a gene: 15.

The chain carries TRBV9 and TRBJ1-5; 8 bases match TRBD1. Looked up from germline, CDR1 is SGDLS and CDR2 is YYNGEE. There are 15 residues in the CDR3. The ends lost 2 bases at V and 6 bases at J; junction bases unmatched: 7. The CDR3 region is CASSVSTGAGQPQHF. The CDR3 DNA reads as TGTGCCAGCAGCGTCTCGACAGGGGCAGGTCAGCCCCAGCATTTT.

The V call is TRBV11-2, the J call TRBJ1-1; TRBD1 might be the D (6 bases). This CDR3 has 14 amino acids. Germline V gene lookup returns CDR1 SGHAT and CDR2 FQNNGV. Trimming pared 4 bases from V and 2 bases from J, leaving 11 bases between. In nucleotides, the CDR3 is TGTGCCAGCAGCTCCAGGGGCCGAAACACTGAAGCTTTCTTT. It specifies CASSSRGRNTEAFF.

J is TRBJ2-3 and V is TRBV6-6; a possible D gene is TRBD2 (5 bases). The CDR3 consists of 12 residues. Trimming left V 7 bases short and J 3 bases short, with 8 bases between. The germline gives CDR1 MNHNY, CDR2 SVGAGI (reference sequence). CDR3: CASTGSTDTQYF. The CDR3 DNA sequence: TGTGCCAGCACGGGGTCGACAGATACGCAGTATTTT.

The genes are TRBV5-1 and TRBJ1-1; D unclear. CDR3 length: 14 amino acids. Germline loops: CDR1 SGHRS, CDR2 YFSETQ. The V gene lost 2 bases and the J gene lost 4 bases, with 12 bases spanning the gap. The DNA for the CDR3 is TGCGCCAGCAGCTTCTCCGGGGTCATCACTGAAGCTTTCTTT. Translation: CASSFSGVITEAFF.

This chain connects TRBV4-3 to TRBJ1-2; 12 bases are a match to TRBD1. CDR3 length: 16 residues. Unmatched junction bases numbered 10, after V lost 4 bases and J lost 7 bases. Looked up from germline, CDR1 is LGHNA and CDR2 is YSLEER. CDR3 DNA: TGCGCCAGCAGCCGAACCCGGGACAGGGGGCATCGTGGCTACACCTTC. This sequence encodes CASSRTRDRGHRGYTF.

The chain recombines TRBV10-3 with TRBJ1-2; 8 bases are shared with TRBD1. The CDR3 loop spans 15 amino acids. The junction had 4 bases not matched to a gene; V was cut back by 0 bases and J by 4 bases. Germline CDR1 reads ENHRY; CDR2 reads SYGVKD. The CDR3 region is CAISESATGVYGYTF. CDR3 in DNA: TGTGCCATCAGTGAGTCCGCGACAGGGGTCTATGGCTACACCTTC.

The V call is TRBV2, the J call TRBJ2-5, with TRBD1 matching over 9 bases. After removal of 6 bases from V and 1 base from J, the junction contained 6 bases not matched to a gene. Looked up from germline, CDR1 is SNHLY and CDR2 is FYNNEI. The CDR3 extends over 15 amino acids. CDR3 sequence: CASRGDRVLQETQYF. The CDR3 DNA reads TGTGCCAGCAGGGGGGACAGGGTACTCCAAGAGACCCAGTACTTC.

V is TRBV10-3 and J is TRBJ1-6, with 7 bases fitting TRBD1. V lost 10 bases and J lost 0; bases outside the gene matches: 9. The germline gives CDR1 ENHRY, CDR2 SYGVKD. The CDR3 loop spans 16 amino acids. The CDR3 sequence is CATRGAGGSYNSPLHF. Here the CDR3 DNA reads TGTGCCACTCGGGGGGCAGGGGGCTCCTATAATTCACCCCTCCACTTT.

This chain links TRBV30 with TRBJ1-3; D is uncertain. The length of the CDR3 is 15 residues. Trimming pared 6 bases from V and 0 bases from J, leaving 15 bases between. In germline, CDR1 is GTSNPN, CDR2 SVGIG (reference sequence). Here the CDR3 DNA reads TGTGCCTGCCGAAGGCAGGCTTTCTCTGGAAACACCATATATTTT. Translating it yields CACRRQAFSGNTIYF.

The V call is TRBV5-1, the J call TRBJ2-3; D might be TRBD1 or TRBD2, each matching 5 bases. Germline-derived CDR1 and CDR2 are SGHRS and YFSETQ. This CDR3 is built from 16 residues. Trimming took 3 bases from V and 4 from J, leaving 18 bases between them. The chain's CDR3 is CASSWRTLGDSDTQYF. The CDR3 region has the DNA TGCGCCAGCAGCTGGCGGACGTTGGGGGATTCAGATACGCAGTATTTT.

The rearrangement uses TRBV29-1 and TRBJ2-5; D unresolved. The length of the CDR3 is 14 residues. The V gene's germline CDR1 is SQVTM and CDR2 ANQGSEA. Trimming removed 6 bases from V and 2 bases from J, with 16 bases in between. Here the CDR3 DNA reads TGCAGCGTCGCTATCGGGTTTTTTCAAGAGACCCAGTACTTC. Translated, it gives CSVAIGFFQETQYF.

The chain links TRBV29-1 to TRBJ1-2; D remains unclear. This CDR3 has 14 amino acids. The germline V gene encodes CDR1 SQVTM and CDR2 ANQGSEA. The V gene lost 1 base and the J gene lost 0 bases, with 9 bases spanning the gap. The CDR3 here is CSVEGRQANYGYTF. The CDR3 DNA reads as TGCAGCGTTGAAGGTCGTCAGGCTAACTATGGCTACACCTTC.

This clone showed up just once. The chain employs TRBV27 and TRBJ2-7; possible D gene TRBD1, 6 bases. The CDR3 runs to 13 residues. V shed 8 bases and J shed 3 bases, with 14 bases lying between them. CDR1 and CDR2 (germline): MNHEY, SMNVEV (reference sequence). The CDR3 bases are TGTGCCAGCCGGACAGCCTGGGGCTACGAGCAGTACTTC. It translates to CASRTAWGYEQYF.

The chain combines TRBV7-2 with TRBJ2-7, with D hard to call. V was cut by 1 base and J by 1 base, with 8 bases left in between. CDR3 length: 14 amino acids. Per germline, CDR1 SGHTA and CDR2 FQGNSA. CDR3 protein: CASSLVDWSYEQYF. The CDR3 DNA sequence: TGTGCCAGCAGCTTAGTTGACTGGTCCTACGAGCAGTACTTC.

The chain uses TRBV10-3 and TRBJ2-2; no clear D gene. Germline CDR1 ENHRY, CDR2 SYGVKD. The ends were cut back, 0 bases at V and 7 bases at J, with 9 bases in the middle. CDR3 length equals 14 residues. The CDR3 spells CAISESPGIGELFF. The DNA for the CDR3 is TGTGCCATCAGTGAGTCTCCAGGTATCGGGGAGCTGTTTTTT.

This chain uses TRBV21-1 with TRBJ1-5. TRBV21-1 represents a pseudogene. The CDR3 length is 19 residues. CDR3 nucleotides: TGTGCCAGCAGCACTCCCTGGGACCGACCAAGGGACGGCAATCAGCCCCAGCATTTT. Translated, it gives CASSTPWDRPRDGNQPQHF.